This T cell receptor (beta chain) is drawn from a study of long-term antiretroviral therapy in people with HIV. Study results and limitations: The study collected blood between the mid-2000s and the late 2010s, possibly under older ART regimens. Following ART, diversity rose but still fell short of transplant donor controls. Researchers lacked any data on ART adherence, viral resistance or therapy changes.

The run of the v3.0 immunoSEQ assay was at survey level. Sequencing had a target that covered about 35,000-50,000 T-cell genomes per sample. Generated by immunoSEQ multiplex PCR, the TCRdb table keeps only in-frame clones and is missing some. The sample includes 20,000 to 25,000 clones, around 84% seen only once; the top ten take about 6%. Notes on this clone: The target antigen is unknown.

The CDR3 loop spans 14 amino acids. Losses at the gene ends were 5 bases for V and 8 bases for J; bases not matched to a gene: 8. From germline, CDR1 is ENHRY and CDR2 SYGVKD. The chain combines TRBV10-3 with TRBJ2-1, with 8 bases that match TRBD2. The starting material was unsorted PBMCs, obtained 0.2 years after starting antiretroviral therapy. This clonotype was obtained from a woman aged 30 to 39 with HIV. As DNA, the CDR3 is TGTGCCATCAGTCGCCGCGGGGGGATAGATGAGCAGTTCTTC. It yields the protein CAISRRGGIDEQFF.